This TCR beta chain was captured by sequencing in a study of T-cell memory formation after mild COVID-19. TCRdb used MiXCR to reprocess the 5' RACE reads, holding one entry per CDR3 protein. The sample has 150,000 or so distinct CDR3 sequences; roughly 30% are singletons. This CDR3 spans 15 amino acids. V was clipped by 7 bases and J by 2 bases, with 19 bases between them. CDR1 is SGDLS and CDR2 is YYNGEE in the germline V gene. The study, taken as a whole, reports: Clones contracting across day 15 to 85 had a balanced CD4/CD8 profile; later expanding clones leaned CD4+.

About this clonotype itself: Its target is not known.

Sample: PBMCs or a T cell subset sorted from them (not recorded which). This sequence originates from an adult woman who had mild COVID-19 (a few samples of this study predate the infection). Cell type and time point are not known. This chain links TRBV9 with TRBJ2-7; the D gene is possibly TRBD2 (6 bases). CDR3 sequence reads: CASGPGGYGTYEQYF. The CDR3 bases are TGTGCCAGCGGACCCGGAGGGTATGGAACCTACGAGCAGTACTTC.